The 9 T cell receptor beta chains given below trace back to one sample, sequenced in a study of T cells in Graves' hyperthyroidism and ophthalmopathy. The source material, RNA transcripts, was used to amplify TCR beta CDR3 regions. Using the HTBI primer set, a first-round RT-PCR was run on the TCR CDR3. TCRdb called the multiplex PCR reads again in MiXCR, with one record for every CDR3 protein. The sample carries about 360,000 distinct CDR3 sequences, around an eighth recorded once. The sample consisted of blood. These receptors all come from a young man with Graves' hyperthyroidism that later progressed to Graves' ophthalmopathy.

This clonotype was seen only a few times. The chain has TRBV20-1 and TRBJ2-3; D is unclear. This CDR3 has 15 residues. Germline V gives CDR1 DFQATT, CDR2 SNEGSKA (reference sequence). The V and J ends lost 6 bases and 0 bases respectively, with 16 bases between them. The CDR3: CSAPRRYWSTDTQYF. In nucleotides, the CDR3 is TGCAGTGCCCCCCGTCGGTACTGGAGCACAGATACGCAGTATTTT.

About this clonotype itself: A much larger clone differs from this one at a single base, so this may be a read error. The CDR3 nucleotides read TGTGCCAGCAGCCTTAATCCGTCTAGCACAGGTACGCAGTATTTT. Its protein product is CASSLNPSSTGTQYF. The chain is built from TRBV11-2 and TRBJ2-3, with D perhaps being TRBD1 or TRBD2 (5 bases each). The germline gives CDR1 SGHAT, CDR2 FQNNGV. The CDR3 is 15 residues long.

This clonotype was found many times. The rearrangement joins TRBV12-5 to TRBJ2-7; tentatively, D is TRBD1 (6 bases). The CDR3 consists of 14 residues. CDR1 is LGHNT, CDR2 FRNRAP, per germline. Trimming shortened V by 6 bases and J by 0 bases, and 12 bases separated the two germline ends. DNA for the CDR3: TGTGCTAGTGGCCTAACAGGGAACTCCTACGAGCAGTACTTC. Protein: CASGLTGNSYEQYF. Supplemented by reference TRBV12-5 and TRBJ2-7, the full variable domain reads DARVTQTPRHKVTEMGQEVTMRCQPILGHNTVFWYRQTMMQGLELLAYFRNRAPLDDSGMPKDRFSAEMPDATLATLKIQPSEPRDSAVYFCASGLTGNSYEQYFGPGTRLTVT.

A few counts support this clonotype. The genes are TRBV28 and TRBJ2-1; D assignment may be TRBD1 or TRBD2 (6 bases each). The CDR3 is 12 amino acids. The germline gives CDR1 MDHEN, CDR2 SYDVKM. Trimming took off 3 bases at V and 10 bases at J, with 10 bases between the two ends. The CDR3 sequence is CASSFGGREQFF. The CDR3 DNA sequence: TGTGCCAGCAGTTTCGGGGGCCGGGAGCAGTTCTTC. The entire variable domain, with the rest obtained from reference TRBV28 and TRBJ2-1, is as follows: DVKVTQSSRYLVKRTGEKVFLECVQDMDHENMFWYRQDPGLGLRLIYFSYDVKMKEKGDIPEGYSVSREKKERFSLILESASTNQTSMYLCASSFGGREQFFGPGTRLTVL.

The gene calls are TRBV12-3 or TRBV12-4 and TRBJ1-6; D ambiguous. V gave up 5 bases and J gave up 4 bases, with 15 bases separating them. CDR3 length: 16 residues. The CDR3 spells CASSPSGNRYNSPLHF. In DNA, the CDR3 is TGTGCCAGCAGTCCCAGCGGGAATCGTTATAATTCACCCCTCCACTTT.

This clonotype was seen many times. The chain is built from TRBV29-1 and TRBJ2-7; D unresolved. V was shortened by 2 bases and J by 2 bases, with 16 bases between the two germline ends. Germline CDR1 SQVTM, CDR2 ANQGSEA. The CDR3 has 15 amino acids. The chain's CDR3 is CSVELPQDGPYEQYF. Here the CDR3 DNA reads TGCAGCGTTGAACTACCCCAGGACGGACCCTACGAGCAGTACTTC.

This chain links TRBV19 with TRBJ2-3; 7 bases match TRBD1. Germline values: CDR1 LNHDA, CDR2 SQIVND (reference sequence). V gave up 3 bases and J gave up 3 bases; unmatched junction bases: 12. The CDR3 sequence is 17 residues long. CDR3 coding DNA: TGTGCCAGTAGTATCCCTGTGACAGGGACGACGACAGATACGCAGTATTTT. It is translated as CASSIPVTGTTTDTQYF.

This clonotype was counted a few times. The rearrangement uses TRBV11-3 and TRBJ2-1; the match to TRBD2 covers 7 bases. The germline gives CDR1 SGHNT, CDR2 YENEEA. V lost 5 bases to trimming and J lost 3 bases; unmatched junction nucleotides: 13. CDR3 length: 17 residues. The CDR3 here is CASSPDGLEGYYNEQFF. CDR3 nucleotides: TGTGCCAGCAGCCCAGACGGACTAGAGGGTTACTACAATGAGCAGTTCTTC.

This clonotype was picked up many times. CDR3 sequence: CASLFGGEANYGYTF. Written as DNA, the CDR3 is TGTGCCAGCTTATTTGGTGGGGAAGCTAACTATGGCTACACCTTC. The V call is TRBV6-1, the J call TRBJ1-2; D remains ambiguous. Germline V gives CDR1 MNHNS, CDR2 SASEGT. CDR3 length: 15 residues. V was trimmed by 8 bases and J by 0 bases, leaving 16 bases between them.